These 30 T cell receptor beta chains came from one sample sequenced in a study of shared clonotypes between healthy human individuals. Only CD45RO-negative cells positively selected for CCR7 counted as naive CD8 cells, so terminally differentiated effector memory CD45RA+ cells were excluded. Only in-frame clones appear in the TCRdb table, and some are missing; sequencing was by immunoSEQ multiplex PCR. The data contain about 1,900,000 clones, 85% to 95% of them singletons. The sequenced sample was naive CD8+ T cells sorted from blood. These receptor sequences come from a man younger than 30 in good health.

The rearrangement joins TRBV19 to TRBJ1-5; a possible D gene is TRBD1 (5 bases). CDR1 LNHDA and CDR2 SQIVND come from the germline V gene (reference sequence). This CDR3 spans 12 amino acids. Trimming took 7 bases from V and 7 from J, leaving 11 bases between them. The CDR3 region is CASTDGGQPQHF. As DNA, the CDR3 is TGTGCCAGTACCGATGGGGGACAGCCCCAGCATTTT.

This rearrangement joins TRBV28 to TRBJ2-5; D is perhaps TRBD1 (7 bases). Germline V gives CDR1 MDHEN, CDR2 SYDVKM. V dropped 3 bases and J dropped 5 bases, with 13 bases sitting between them. CDR3 length: 14 residues. This CDR3 is CASSLQGGPETQYF. The CDR3 DNA sequence: TGTGCCAGCAGTTTGCAGGGGGGTCCGGAGACCCAGTACTTC.

As for this clone: This same CDR3 is encoded by further DNA sequences in the sample. The CDR3 reads CASSQDLSGGAYEQYF. CDR3 bases: TGTGCCAGCAGCCAAGATCTATCGGGGGGGGCCTACGAGCAGTACTTC. The V call is TRBV4-2, the J call TRBJ2-7; 8 bases map to TRBD2. CDR3 length: 16 residues. Losses at the gene ends were 0 bases for V and 2 bases for J; bases not matched to a gene: 6. The germline V gene has CDR1 LGHNA and CDR2 YNFKEQ.

The V gene is TRBV5-4, the J gene TRBJ2-7; TRBD2 matches at 7 bases. Germline CDR1 reads SGHNT; CDR2 reads YYREEE (reference sequence). CDR3 length: 14 residues. V gave up 4 bases and J gave up 3 bases; unmatched junction bases: 7. DNA for the CDR3: TGTGCCAGCAGCCGAGGAGGGACTAACTACGAGCAGTACTTC. Amino acid sequence: CASSRGGTNYEQYF.

CDR3 nucleotides: TGTGCCAGCTCACCACAATCTTGGGGTCCTGGGGAAAACATTCAGTACTTC. Amino acid sequence: CASSPQSWGPGENIQYF. V is TRBV18 and J is TRBJ2-4; D gene ambiguous. Germline lookup yields CDR1 KGHSH and CDR2 LQKENI. The CDR3 runs to 17 residues. The germline V and J ends were trimmed by 1 base and 5 bases, with 18 bases remaining between them.

The rearrangement links TRBV4-2 to TRBJ2-5; 8 nucleotides match TRBD1. V trimming: 2 bases; J trimming: 3 bases; junction bases outside the gene matches: 8. CDR1 is LGHNA and CDR2 is YNFKEQ in the germline V gene. This CDR3 region has 16 residues. The CDR3 DNA follows: TGTGCCAGCAGCCAATGGGTTACAGGGGGTGAAGAGACCCAGTACTTC. Translation gives CASSQWVTGGEETQYF.

V is TRBV6-4 and J is TRBJ1-6; no clear D gene. V shed 8 bases and J shed 2 bases, with 10 bases lying between them. The CDR3 contains 14 residues. The V gene's germline CDR1 is MRHNA and CDR2 SNTAGT. CDR3 coding DNA: TGTGCCAGCTTGGGGAACCCCTATAATTCACCCCTCCACTTT. It is translated as CASLGNPYNSPLHF.

The genes are TRBV7-2 and TRBJ2-1; 8 nucleotides align to TRBD2. The CDR3 length is 14 residues. V gave up 5 bases and J gave up 4 bases; unmatched junction bases: 4. Germline V gives CDR1 SGHTA, CDR2 FQGNSA. The CDR3 loop is CASSGSGGYNEQFF. CDR3 DNA: TGTGCCAGCAGCGGGTCGGGGGGGTACAATGAGCAGTTCTTC.

The V call is TRBV5-1, the J call TRBJ2-7; D remains ambiguous. CDR1 SGHRS and CDR2 YFSETQ come from the germline V gene. CDR3 length: 13 amino acids. V lost 4 bases and J 6 bases, leaving 14 bases between the germline ends. This CDR3 reads CASSRTTSPEQYF. In DNA form, the CDR3 reads TGCGCCAGCAGCCGAACGACATCCCCCGAGCAGTACTTC.

V and J are TRBV18 and TRBJ2-1; D is ambiguous. Germline V CDR1 and CDR2: KGHSH, LQKENI. V was clipped by 4 bases and J by 4 bases, with 8 bases between them. The CDR3 length is 13 residues. The CDR3 protein is CASSLGGYNEQFF. In DNA form, the CDR3 reads TGTGCCAGCTCACTCGGCGGATACAATGAGCAGTTCTTC.

J is TRBJ2-7 and V is TRBV27, with D perhaps matching TRBD1 (6 bases). The V end lost 3 bases, the J end lost 2 bases, and 17 bases lay between the germline ends. The germline CDR1 and CDR2 sequences are MNHEY and SMNVEV (reference sequence). The CDR3 consists of 16 residues. The CDR3, as DNA: TGTGCCAGCAGTTTCTCTACCGGGACATTAACCTACGAGCAGTACTTC. Translation gives CASSFSTGTLTYEQYF.

This clone was recorded only once. The CDR3 spells CASSQGTSLTGELFF. The CDR3, as DNA: TGCGCCAGCAGCCAAGGGACTAGCTTGACCGGGGAGCTGTTTTTT. The chain uses TRBV4-1 and TRBJ2-2; TRBD2 matches at 8 bases. The length of the CDR3 is 15 residues. Germline loops: CDR1 MGHRA, CDR2 YSYEKL. V shed 1 base and J 5 bases; nucleotides not matched to a gene: 3.

This clone was seen once. The rearrangement links TRBV5-1 to TRBJ1-2; TRBD1 aligns across 7 bases. Per the germline V gene, CDR1 is SGHRS and CDR2 is YFSETQ. V lost 4 bases to trimming and J lost 3 bases; unmatched junction nucleotides: 12. This CDR3 is 16 amino acids long. This CDR3 is CASSLTYRDSDYGYTF. DNA for the CDR3: TGCGCCAGCAGCCTAACATACCGGGACAGCGACTATGGCTACACCTTC.

This clone has just a few counts. V is TRBV5-6 and J is TRBJ1-3; possibly TRBD1 for D (6 bases). There are 16 residues in the CDR3. Germline lookup yields CDR1 SGHDT and CDR2 YYEEEE. The V end was cut by 0 bases, the J end by 3 bases, with 13 bases between. CDR3 amino acids: CASSLDRTAYGNTIYF. As DNA, the CDR3 is TGTGCCAGCAGCTTGGATAGGACAGCATATGGAAACACCATATATTTT.

Note on this clone: This same CDR3 is encoded by further DNA sequences in the sample. The chain uses TRBV11-2 and TRBJ2-5; no firm D call. CDR3 length equals 13 residues. The germline gives CDR1 SGHAT, CDR2 FQNNGV. Trimming stripped 2 bases from V and 2 bases from J, with 6 bases between. The CDR3 nucleotides read TGTGCCAGCAGCTTAACCGTTCAAGAGACCCAGTACTTC. This codes for CASSLTVQETQYF.

In its sample, this clone was seen once. The rearrangement joins TRBV7-8 to TRBJ1-2; TRBD1 is a possible D gene (5 bases). The V gene lost 2 bases and the J gene lost 3 bases, with 13 bases spanning the gap. This CDR3 spans 15 amino acids. Germline loops: CDR1 SGHVS, CDR2 FQNEAQ. For the CDR3, the DNA is TGTGCCAGCAGCTTACTTGGGGGGACGGACTATGGCTACACCTTC. Amino acid sequence: CASSLLGGTDYGYTF.

V usage is TRBV4-1 and J usage is TRBJ2-1, with no clear D. Germline-derived CDR1 and CDR2 are MGHRA and YSYEKL. The germline V and J ends were trimmed by 3 bases and 6 bases, with 15 bases remaining between them. The CDR3 is 15 residues long. The DNA for the CDR3 is TGCGCCAGCAGCCAGTTAGTTGGAGCCATCAATGAGCAGTTCTTC. Its translation: CASSQLVGAINEQFF.

The rearrangement uses TRBV19 and TRBJ1-1; possible D gene TRBD1, 6 bases. Looked up from germline, CDR1 is LNHDA and CDR2 is SQIVND (reference sequence). This CDR3 has 15 residues. V was cut by 3 bases and J by 4 bases, with 15 bases left in between. The CDR3 region has the DNA TGTGCCAGTAGTATCTCCGGGGGGCTGAGCACTGAAGCTTTCTTT. It is translated as CASSISGGLSTEAFF.

The chain uses TRBV5-1 and TRBJ2-7; D is ambiguous. V dropped 0 bases and J dropped 4 bases, with 8 bases sitting between them. Germline loops: CDR1 SGHRS, CDR2 YFSETQ. The CDR3 consists of 13 residues. DNA for the CDR3: TGCGCCAGCAGCTTGGAACAGATTTACGAGCAGTACTTC. Its translation: CASSLEQIYEQYF.

The chain is built from TRBV5-6 and TRBJ2-5; D ambiguous. CDR1 SGHDT and CDR2 YYEEEE come from the germline V gene. The V end lost 4 bases, the J end lost 1 base, and 8 bases lay between the germline ends. The CDR3 loop spans 13 amino acids. In nucleotides, the CDR3 is TGTGCCAGCAGCCACACAACCCAAGAGACCCAGTACTTC. Translated, it gives CASSHTTQETQYF.

V usage is TRBV7-2 and J usage is TRBJ1-2; tentatively, D is TRBD1 (5 bases). Germline CDR1 SGHTA, CDR2 FQGNSA. Trimming left V 9 bases short and J 8 bases short, with 16 bases between. The CDR3 consists of 12 residues. In nucleotides, the CDR3 is TGTGCCAGGGTCGGGCAGGGCTTAGGCTACACCTTC. Protein product: CARVGQGLGYTF.

The V and J genes are TRBV5-1 and TRBJ2-5, with 7 bases matching TRBD1. The junction had 2 bases not matched to a gene; V was cut back by 2 bases and J by 1 base. Germline V gene lookup returns CDR1 SGHRS and CDR2 YFSETQ. This CDR3 region has 14 residues. The CDR3 is CASSFRDSQETQYF. CDR3 nucleotides: TGCGCCAGCAGCTTCAGGGACAGCCAAGAGACCCAGTACTTC. Filled out from reference TRBV5-1 and TRBJ2-5, the complete variable domain reads KAGVTQTPRYLIKTRGQQVTLSCSPISGHRSVSWYQQTPGQGLQFLFEYFSETQRNKGNFPGRFSGRQFSNSRSEMNVSTLELGDSALYLCASSFRDSQETQYFGPGTRLLVL.

V usage is TRBV5-1 and J usage is TRBJ2-7; the match to TRBD1 covers 10 bases. The germline gives CDR1 SGHRS, CDR2 YFSETQ. Trimming removed 1 base from V and 5 bases from J; junction bases left unmatched: 9. The CDR3 is 16 amino acids. Here the CDR3 DNA reads TGCGCCAGCAGCTTGACTTGGGACAGGGGATGGGACGAGCAGTACTTC. As protein: CASSLTWDRGWDEQYF.

This sequence joins TRBV6-1 and TRBJ1-4; tentative D call: TRBD1 (6 bases). The germline V gene encodes CDR1 MNHNS and CDR2 SASEGT. This CDR3 comprises 16 residues. The V end was cut by 4 bases, the J end by 0 bases, with 12 bases between. In nucleotides, the CDR3 is TGTGCCAGCAGTGGCTACAGGGAAACAACTAATGAAAAACTGTTTTTT. It codes for CASSGYRETTNEKLFF.

This chain uses TRBV11-2 with TRBJ1-1, with 11 bases matching TRBD1. The V and J ends lost 5 bases and 3 bases, in that order; junction bases with no gene match: 8. The CDR3 runs to 16 residues. Germline values: CDR1 SGHAT, CDR2 FQNNGV. DNA for the CDR3: TGTGCCAGCAGCCCCCGGACAGGGGGCAGGGACACTGAAGCTTTCTTT. Amino acids: CASSPRTGGRDTEAFF.

About this clone itself: This sample also contains other DNA sequences that code for the same CDR3. This rearrangement joins TRBV5-1 to TRBJ1-5, with D hard to call. The CDR3 has 15 amino acids. Germline lookup yields CDR1 SGHRS and CDR2 YFSETQ. V lost 0 bases to trimming and J lost 0 bases, with 7 bases between them. CDR3: CASSLDDYSNQPQHF. The CDR3 region has the DNA TGCGCCAGCAGCTTGGACGACTATAGCAATCAGCCCCAGCATTTT.

J is TRBJ2-2 and V is TRBV7-2; TRBD2 matches at 9 bases. The trim removed 5 bases at V and 5 bases at J, leaving 12 bases unmatched. The V gene's germline CDR1 is SGHTA and CDR2 FQGNSA. There are 17 residues in the CDR3. CDR3: CASSLSLGLATTGELFF. CDR3 coding DNA: TGTGCCAGCAGCCTTAGCCTCGGACTAGCGACGACCGGGGAGCTGTTTTTT.

The CDR3 loop reads CASSFSLAGTDTQYF. Here the CDR3 DNA reads TGTGCCAGCAGCTTCTCACTAGCGGGGACAGATACGCAGTATTTT. The chain combines TRBV7-9 with TRBJ2-3, with 10 bases that match TRBD2. This CDR3 has 15 amino acids. With 3 bases clipped from V and 3 bases from J, the junction kept 3 bases outside the gene matches. CDR1 and CDR2 (germline): SEHNR, FQNEAQ (reference sequence).

The J gene is TRBJ2-7, the V gene TRBV4-3; 8 bases are a match to TRBD1. This CDR3 comprises 15 residues. Trimming took 0 bases from V and 7 from J; bases not matched to a gene: 8. Germline-derived CDR1 and CDR2 are LGHNA and YSLEER. For the CDR3, the DNA is TGCGCCAGCAGCCAAGATCGGACAGGGTATGGAGAGCAGTACTTC. Protein product: CASSQDRTGYGEQYF.

This chain links TRBV27 with TRBJ1-2, with D tentatively TRBD1 (5 bases). The CDR3 totals 14 residues. Germline CDR1 and CDR2: MNHEY and SMNVEV (reference sequence). V was trimmed by 5 bases and J by 4 bases, leaving 14 bases between them. CDR3 DNA sequence: TGTGCCAGCAGTCAAGCCGGGGGAGGCTATGGCTACACCTTC. Protein sequence: CASSQAGGGYGYTF.